This T cell receptor beta chain appears in the sequencing data of a study of T cells in Graves' hyperthyroidism and ophthalmopathy. General observations from the study: Ophthalmopathy and stable hyperthyroidism were told apart by a 13 V-J model.

This clonotype was observed at least ten times. Antigen unknown. The source material, RNA transcripts, was used to amplify TCR beta CDR3 regions. HTBI primers were used for first-round RT-PCR of the TCR CDR3. Each CDR3 protein gets one entry after TCRdb re-called the multiplex PCR reads with MiXCR. The table includes about 560,000 distinct CDR3 sequences, about a sixth detected once. Trimming took off 0 bases at V and 3 bases at J, with 13 bases between the two ends. CDR1 SGHRS and CDR2 YFSETQ come from the germline V gene. The CDR3 has 16 amino acids. Exclusion criteria comprised uncontrolled infection, other autoimmune disease, pregnancy or lactation. PBMCs were sourced from about 10 ml fresh peripheral blood.

The sequenced sample consisted of blood. This chain joins TRBV5-1 and TRBJ2-1; tentatively, D is TRBD2 (6 bases). The TCR comes from a woman between 18 and 29 years old with Graves' hyperthyroidism. This CDR3 reads CASSLDVGGNYNEQFF. In DNA form, the CDR3 reads TGCGCCAGCAGCTTGGATGTGGGGGGAAACTACAATGAGCAGTTCTTC. The entire variable domain, with the rest obtained from reference TRBV5-1 and TRBJ2-1, is as follows: KAGVTQTPRYLIKTRGQQVTLSCSPISGHRSVSWYQQTPGQGLQFLFEYFSETQRNKGNFPGRFSGRQFSNSRSEMNVSTLELGDSALYLCASSLDVGGNYNEQFFGPGTRLTVL.